What follows are 15 T cell receptor beta chains derived from one specimen sequenced in a study of blood T cell repertoires in COVID-19. Sequenced by immunoSEQ multiplex PCR; TCRdb stores in-frame clones only, minus some. The table includes hundreds of thousands of clones, around nine tenths detected once. The sample was peripheral blood. Receptor source: a human donor in a cohort sampled during active COVID-19.

This sequence joins TRBV5-1 and TRBJ2-7, with a possible D match to TRBD2 (6 bases). CDR1 is SGHRS, CDR2 YFSETQ, per germline. Trimming cost V 4 bases and J 0 bases, with 17 bases left between them. The CDR3 is 16 amino acids. CDR3 sequence: CASSVGGDSSSYEQYF. As DNA, the CDR3 is TGCGCCAGCAGCGTGGGGGGAGATTCGAGCTCCTACGAGCAGTACTTC.

The V gene is TRBV7-9, the J gene TRBJ2-2; 11 bases line up with TRBD2. The CDR3 has 17 amino acids. The germline V gene has CDR1 SEHNR and CDR2 FQNEAQ (reference sequence). The V segment lost 3 bases and the J segment 1 base; nucleotides outside the gene matches: 4. The CDR3 reads CASSFPGLAGNTGELFF. CDR3 bases: TGTGCCAGCAGCTTCCCCGGACTAGCGGGGAACACCGGGGAGCTGTTTTTT.

The V call is TRBV5-4, the J call TRBJ2-7; no reliable D call. Germline-derived CDR1 and CDR2 are SGHNT and YYREEE (reference sequence). This CDR3 comprises 14 residues. V shed 6 bases and J shed 3 bases, with 16 bases lying between them. CDR3 sequence reads: CASNFDGSGYEQYF. CDR3 nucleotide sequence: TGTGCCAGCAACTTCGACGGTTCGGGCTACGAGCAGTACTTC.

The CDR3 sequence: CSVLEYGYTF. As DNA, the CDR3 is TGCAGCGTTCTCGAGTATGGCTACACCTTC. This chain links TRBV29-1 with TRBJ1-2, with D unclear. Germline-derived CDR1 and CDR2 are SQVTM and ANQGSEA. This CDR3 spans 10 amino acids. The V gene lost 5 bases and the J gene lost 5 bases, with 6 bases spanning the gap. The full variable domain, completed using reference TRBV29-1 and TRBJ1-2, is SAVISQKPSRDICQRGTSLTIQCQVDSQVTMMFWYRQQPGQSLTLIATANQGSEATYESGFVIDKFPISRPNLTFSTLTVSNMSPEDSSIYLCSVLEYGYTFGSGTRLTVV.

J is TRBJ1-5 and V is TRBV3-1 (or the pseudogene TRBV3-2), with D perhaps matching TRBD1 (5 bases). This CDR3 has 15 amino acids. The germline V gene has CDR1 LGHDT and CDR2 YNNKEL (reference sequence). Between the trimmed V and J ends, which lost 5 bases and 5 bases, there was a span of 16 bases. The CDR3 loop is CASSSSWTGDQPQHF. The CDR3 region has the DNA TGTGCCAGCAGCTCAAGTTGGACGGGGGATCAGCCCCAGCATTTT.

The chain has TRBV30 and TRBJ1-1, with D maybe TRBD1 (6 bases). Per germline, CDR1 GTSNPN and CDR2 SVGIG (reference sequence). With 4 bases removed from V and 6 bases from J, the gap between germline ends came to 12 bases. The CDR3 totals 12 residues. The CDR3 region has the DNA TGTGCCTGGACCGAACAGGGATCTGAAGCTTTCTTT. Residues: CAWTEQGSEAFF.

V usage is TRBV5-4 and J usage is TRBJ2-5; 10 bases match TRBD1. Germline lookup yields CDR1 SGHNT and CDR2 YYREEE (reference sequence). V lost 3 bases, J lost 2 bases, and 1 base stayed unmatched. The CDR3 has 14 amino acids. Here the CDR3 reads CASSWGQGQETQYF. The CDR3 nucleotides read TGTGCCAGCAGCTGGGGACAGGGGCAAGAGACCCAGTACTTC.

The rearrangement uses TRBV6-5 and TRBJ2-3; possibly TRBD2 for D (6 bases). Germline V gene data show CDR1 as MNHEY and CDR2 as SVGAGI. This CDR3 has 13 amino acids. V lost 7 bases and J lost 7, with 15 bases in between. CDR3 sequence reads: CASKEAGSHTQYF. CDR3 nucleotides: TGTGCCAGCAAAGAGGCGGGATCGCATACGCAGTATTTT.

This clone appeared once. This chain joins TRBV2 and TRBJ1-2, with 7 nucleotides matching TRBD1. After removal of 5 bases from V and 3 bases from J, the junction contained 15 bases not matched to a gene. The germline CDR1 and CDR2 sequences are SNHLY and FYNNEI. The CDR3 has 17 residues. CDR3 protein: CASSTRQGGSEDYGYTF. Written as DNA, the CDR3 is TGTGCCAGCAGTACTCGACAGGGAGGTTCTGAGGACTATGGCTACACCTTC.

The chain carries TRBV5-6 and TRBJ1-2; the match to TRBD1 covers 10 bases. This CDR3 comprises 18 residues. Germline loops: CDR1 SGHDT, CDR2 YYEEEE. The ends lost 2 bases at V and 5 bases at J; junction bases unmatched: 15. CDR3 in amino acids: CASSLTGTGVPGAYGYTF. The CDR3 coding sequence is TGTGCCAGCAGCTTAACCGGGACAGGGGTCCCCGGCGCTTATGGCTACACCTTC. Based on the CDR3 plus reference TRBV5-6 and TRBJ1-2, the full variable domain is DAGVTQSPTHLIKTRGQQVTLRCSPKSGHDTVSWYQQALGQGPQFIFQYYEEEERQRGNFPDRFSGHQFPNYSSELNVNALLLGDSALYLCASSLTGTGVPGAYGYTFGSGTRLTVV.

The chain employs TRBV5-1 and TRBJ2-7; D might be TRBD1 (5 bases). V lost 0 bases and J 7 bases, leaving 14 bases between the germline ends. CDR1 and CDR2 from the germline V gene are SGHRS and YFSETQ. The CDR3 is 14 amino acids. The CDR3 DNA reads TGCGCCAGCAGCTTGGCCCCACCGACAGATGAGCAGTACTTC. This sequence encodes CASSLAPPTDEQYF.

The chain carries TRBV4-1 and TRBJ1-2; TRBD1 is a possible D gene (6 bases). Germline CDR1 and CDR2: MGHRA and YSYEKL. V lost 1 base to trimming and J lost 4 bases, with 13 bases between them. The CDR3 covers 15 residues. Written as DNA, the CDR3 is TGCGCCAGCAGCCAAGCGGGGGGGCTTATCTATGGCTACACCTTC. Translated: CASSQAGGLIYGYTF.

The DNA for the CDR3 is TGTGCCAGCAGCTTAGACCCAGGGGAGGGTGGCTACACCTTC. Encoded protein: CASSLDPGEGGYTF. The V and J genes are TRBV7-2 and TRBJ1-2; TRBD1 might be the D (6 bases). Germline V gives CDR1 SGHTA, CDR2 FQGNSA. There are 14 residues in the CDR3. Trimming pared 1 base from V and 7 bases from J, leaving 13 bases between.

The chain carries TRBV14 and TRBJ1-1, with D tentatively TRBD1 (6 bases). The germline V and J ends were trimmed by 2 bases and 4 bases, with 20 bases remaining between them. This CDR3 is 17 amino acids long. Germline-derived CDR1 and CDR2 are SGHDN and FVKESK. The CDR3 loop reads CASSQNQGRLLGTEAFF. CDR3 DNA sequence: TGTGCCAGCAGCCAAAACCAGGGGAGATTGTTAGGCACTGAAGCTTTCTTT.

This chain connects TRBV7-2 to TRBJ2-3, with TRBD2 identical over 9 bases. The CDR3 sequence is 13 residues long. Germline trimming cut 11 bases from V and 0 bases from J; bases unmatched to any gene: 3. Germline V gene lookup returns CDR1 SGHTA and CDR2 FQGNSA. DNA of the CDR3: TGTGCCGCGGGGGGGGGAAGCACAGATACGCAGTATTTT. It yields the protein CAAGGGSTDTQYF.